One T cell receptor (beta chain) is described in this entry. The antigen is not known. Assay used: immunoSEQ multiplex PCR; TCRdb lists only in-frame clones, some missing. The data show about 14,000 clones, roughly 87% seen once. This specimen belongs to a study of T cell repertoires and Cas9 in healthy adults. Findings and caveats of the study: SpCas9-reactive regulatory T cells reportedly mitigated SpCas9-reactive effector T cells in vitro.

The sequencing sample was made of Tregs (CD4+, CD25+, CD127-, CD137-, CD154-) from PBMCs; culture status not recorded. The receptor comes from a human donor in good health.

The CDR3 spells CASSPAGLAGWYEQYV. The CDR3 coding sequence is TGTGCCAGCAGTCCCGCGGGGCTAGCGGGTTGGTACGAGCAGTACGTC. This chain connects TRBV6-6 to TRBJ2-7; 8 positions match TRBD2. The V segment lost 5 bases and the J segment 4 bases; nucleotides outside the gene matches: 13. The CDR3 has 16 amino acids. Germline V gene lookup returns CDR1 MNHNY and CDR2 SVGAGI (reference sequence).